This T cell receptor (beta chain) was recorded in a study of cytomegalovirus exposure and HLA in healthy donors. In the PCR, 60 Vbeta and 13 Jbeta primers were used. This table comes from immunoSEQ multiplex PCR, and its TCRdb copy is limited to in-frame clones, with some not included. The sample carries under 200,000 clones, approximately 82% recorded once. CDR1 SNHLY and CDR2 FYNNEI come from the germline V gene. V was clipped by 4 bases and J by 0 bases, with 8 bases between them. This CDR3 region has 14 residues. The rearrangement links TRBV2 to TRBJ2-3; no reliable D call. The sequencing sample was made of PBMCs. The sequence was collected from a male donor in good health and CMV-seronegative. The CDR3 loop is CASSGAISTDTQYF. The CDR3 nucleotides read TGTGCCAGCAGTGGCGCCATTAGCACAGATACGCAGTATTTT. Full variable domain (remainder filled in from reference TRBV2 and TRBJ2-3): EPEVTQTPSHQVTQMGQEVILRCVPISNHLYFYWYRQILGQKVEFLVSFYNNEISEKSEIFDDQFSVERPDGSNFTLKIRSTKLEDSAMYFCASSGAISTDTQYFGPGTRLTVL.